Reported below is one TCR beta chain. This sample stems from a study of cytomegalovirus exposure and HLA in healthy donors. PCR primers comprised 60 Vbeta and 13 Jbeta primers. Clones were sequenced by immunoSEQ multiplex PCR, and TCRdb holds only the in-frame ones, with some missing. The top ten hold around 1.2% of the sample, which has some 180,000 clones, approximately 80% seen once. J was trimmed by 2 bases and V by 6 bases; bases with no gene match: 4. CDR3 length equals 13 residues. Germline V gene sequence: CDR1 MNHEY, CDR2 SMNVEV (reference sequence). Healthy people donating bone marrow made up the donors.

V usage is TRBV27 and J usage is TRBJ2-7, with TRBD1 identical over 7 bases. This clonotype was obtained from a girl aged 2 to 9 in good health and CMV-seropositive. Source material: PBMCs. CDR3 region: CASRRDSTYEQYF. The CDR3 nucleotides read TGTGCCAGCAGACGGGACAGTACCTACGAGCAGTACTTC.